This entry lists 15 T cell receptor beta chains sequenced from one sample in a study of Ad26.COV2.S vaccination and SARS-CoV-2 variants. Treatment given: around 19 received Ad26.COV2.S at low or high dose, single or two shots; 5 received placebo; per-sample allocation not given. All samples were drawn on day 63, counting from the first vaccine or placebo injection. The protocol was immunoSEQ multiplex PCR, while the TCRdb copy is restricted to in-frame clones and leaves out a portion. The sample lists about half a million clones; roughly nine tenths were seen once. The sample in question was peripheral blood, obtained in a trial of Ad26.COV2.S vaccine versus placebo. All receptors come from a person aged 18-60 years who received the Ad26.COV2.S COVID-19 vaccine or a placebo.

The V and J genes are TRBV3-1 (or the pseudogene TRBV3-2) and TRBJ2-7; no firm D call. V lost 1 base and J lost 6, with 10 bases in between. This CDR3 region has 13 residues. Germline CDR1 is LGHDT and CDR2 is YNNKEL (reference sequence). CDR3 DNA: TGTGCCAGCAGCCAAGTTTCACGTTCCGAGCAGTACTTC. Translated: CASSQVSRSEQYF.

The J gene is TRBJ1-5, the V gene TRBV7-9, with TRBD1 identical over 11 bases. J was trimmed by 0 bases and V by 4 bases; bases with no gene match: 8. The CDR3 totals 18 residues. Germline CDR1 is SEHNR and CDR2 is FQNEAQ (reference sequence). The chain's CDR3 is CASSSGTGGEYSNQPQHF. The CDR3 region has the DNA TGTGCCAGCAGCTCCGGGACAGGGGGTGAATATAGCAATCAGCCCCAGCATTTT. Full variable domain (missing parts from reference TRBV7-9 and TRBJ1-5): DTGVSQNPRHKITKRGQNVTFRCDPISEHNRLYWYRQTLGQGPEFLTYFQNEAQLEKSRLLSDRFSAERPKGSFSTLEIQRTEQGDSAMYLCASSSGTGGEYSNQPQHFGDGTRLSIL.

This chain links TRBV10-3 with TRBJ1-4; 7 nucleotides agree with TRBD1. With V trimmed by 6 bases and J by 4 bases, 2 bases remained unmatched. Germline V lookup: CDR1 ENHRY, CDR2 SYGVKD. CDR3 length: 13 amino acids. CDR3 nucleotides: TGTGCCATCAGGGGACAGATTAATGAAAAACTGTTTTTT. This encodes CAIRGQINEKLFF.

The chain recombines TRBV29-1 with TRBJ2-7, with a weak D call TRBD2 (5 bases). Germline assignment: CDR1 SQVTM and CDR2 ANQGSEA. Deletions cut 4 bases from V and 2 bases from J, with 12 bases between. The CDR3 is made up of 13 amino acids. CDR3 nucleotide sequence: TGCAGCGTTGGAGGGAATCTACCCTACGAGCAGTACTTC. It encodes CSVGGNLPYEQYF.

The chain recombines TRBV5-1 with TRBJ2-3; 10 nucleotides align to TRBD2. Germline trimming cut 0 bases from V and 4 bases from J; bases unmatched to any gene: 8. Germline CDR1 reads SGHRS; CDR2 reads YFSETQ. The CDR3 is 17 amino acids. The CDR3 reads CASSLALAGGVADTQYF. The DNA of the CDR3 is TGCGCCAGCAGCTTGGCCTTAGCGGGGGGCGTGGCAGATACGCAGTATTTT. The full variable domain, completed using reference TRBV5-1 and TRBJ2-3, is KAGVTQTPRYLIKTRGQQVTLSCSPISGHRSVSWYQQTPGQGLQFLFEYFSETQRNKGNFPGRFSGRQFSNSRSEMNVSTLELGDSALYLCASSLALAGGVADTQYFGPGTRLTVL.

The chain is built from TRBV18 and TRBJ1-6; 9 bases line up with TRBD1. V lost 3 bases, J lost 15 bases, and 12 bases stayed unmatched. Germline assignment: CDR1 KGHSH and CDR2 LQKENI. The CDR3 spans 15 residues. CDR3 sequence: CASSPGTGPMGNLHF. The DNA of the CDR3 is TGTGCCAGCTCACCCGGGACAGGGCCAATGGGGAACCTCCACTTT. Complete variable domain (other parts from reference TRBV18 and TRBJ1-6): NAGVMQNPRHLVRRRGQEARLRCSPMKGHSHVYWYRQLPEEGLKFMVYLQKENIIDESGMPKERFSAEFPKEGPSILRIQQVVRGDSAAYFCASSPGTGPMGNLHFGNGTRLTVT.

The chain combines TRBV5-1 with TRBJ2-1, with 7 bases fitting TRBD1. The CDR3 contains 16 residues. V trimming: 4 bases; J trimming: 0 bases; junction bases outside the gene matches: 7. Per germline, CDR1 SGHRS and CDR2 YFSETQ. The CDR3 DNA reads TGCGCCAGCAGCGACACCGACAGGGCCTCCTACAATGAGCAGTTCTTC. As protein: CASSDTDRASYNEQFF.

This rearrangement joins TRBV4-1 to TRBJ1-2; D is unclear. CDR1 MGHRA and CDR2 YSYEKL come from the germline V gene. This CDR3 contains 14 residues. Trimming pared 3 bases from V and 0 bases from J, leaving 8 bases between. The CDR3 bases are TGCGCCAGCAGCCAGGCAGCTTCTAACTATGGCTACACCTTC. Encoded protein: CASSQAASNYGYTF.

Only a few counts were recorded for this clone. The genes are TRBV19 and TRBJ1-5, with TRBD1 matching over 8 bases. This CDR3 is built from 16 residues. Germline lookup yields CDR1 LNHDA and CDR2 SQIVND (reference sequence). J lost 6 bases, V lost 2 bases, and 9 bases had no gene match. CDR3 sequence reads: CASSIFRGQVGQPQHF. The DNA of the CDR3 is TGTGCCAGTAGTATATTTCGGGGACAGGTAGGTCAGCCCCAGCATTTT. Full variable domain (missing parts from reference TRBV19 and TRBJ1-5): DGGITQSPKYLFRKEGQNVTLSCEQNLNHDAMYWYRQDPGQGLRLIYYSQIVNDFQKGDIAEGYSVSREKKESFPLTVTSAQKNPTAFYLCASSIFRGQVGQPQHFGDGTRLSIL.

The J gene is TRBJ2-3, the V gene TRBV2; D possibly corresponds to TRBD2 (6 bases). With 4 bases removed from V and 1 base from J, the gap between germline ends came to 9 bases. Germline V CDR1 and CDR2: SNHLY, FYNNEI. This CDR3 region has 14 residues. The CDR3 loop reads CASSARGGTDTQYF. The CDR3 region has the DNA TGTGCCAGCAGTGCACGCGGGGGCACAGATACGCAGTATTTT.

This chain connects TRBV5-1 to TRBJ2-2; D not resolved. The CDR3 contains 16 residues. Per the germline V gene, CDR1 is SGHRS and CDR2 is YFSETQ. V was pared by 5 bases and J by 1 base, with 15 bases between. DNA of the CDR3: TGCGCCAGCAGTCCGTTGAATGGGGAGAACACCGGGGAGCTGTTTTTT. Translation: CASSPLNGENTGELFF. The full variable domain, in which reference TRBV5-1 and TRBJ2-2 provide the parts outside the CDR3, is KAGVTQTPRYLIKTRGQQVTLSCSPISGHRSVSWYQQTPGQGLQFLFEYFSETQRNKGNFPGRFSGRQFSNSRSEMNVSTLELGDSALYLCASSPLNGENTGELFFGEGSRLTVL.

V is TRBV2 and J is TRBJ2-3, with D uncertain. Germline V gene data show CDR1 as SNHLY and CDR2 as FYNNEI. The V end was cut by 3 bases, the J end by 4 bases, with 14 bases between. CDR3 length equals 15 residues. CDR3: CASSEGGLSSDTQYF. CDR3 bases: TGTGCCAGCAGTGAGGGCGGCCTCTCTTCAGATACGCAGTATTTT.

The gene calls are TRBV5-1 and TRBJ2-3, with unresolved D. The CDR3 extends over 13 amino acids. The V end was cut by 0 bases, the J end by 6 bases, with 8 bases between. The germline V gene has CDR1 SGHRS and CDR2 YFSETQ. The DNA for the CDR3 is TGCGCCAGCAGCTTGGTCCAGCCGGATACGCAGTATTTT. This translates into CASSLVQPDTQYF.

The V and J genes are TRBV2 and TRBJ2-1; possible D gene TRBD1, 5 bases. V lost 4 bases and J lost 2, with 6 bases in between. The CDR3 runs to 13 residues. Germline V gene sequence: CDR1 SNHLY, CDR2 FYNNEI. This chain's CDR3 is CASSGGPYNEQFF. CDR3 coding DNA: TGTGCCAGCAGTGGGGGCCCCTACAATGAGCAGTTCTTC.

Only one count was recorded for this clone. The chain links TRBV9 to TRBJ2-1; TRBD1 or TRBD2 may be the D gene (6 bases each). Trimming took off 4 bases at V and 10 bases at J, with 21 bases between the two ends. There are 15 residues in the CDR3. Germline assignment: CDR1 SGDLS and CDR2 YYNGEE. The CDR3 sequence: CASSLMGGSRGEQFF. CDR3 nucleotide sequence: TGTGCCAGCAGCCTAATGGGGGGCTCTAGAGGGGAGCAGTTCTTC.